The rows below give T cell receptor beta chains drawn from one sample of a study of cytomegalovirus exposure and HLA in healthy donors. Data came from immunoSEQ multiplex PCR; TCRdb stores just in-frame clones and leaves some out. The table records 150,000 or so clones, about 85% of them present only once. Material: PBMCs. The origin of the receptors is a man aged 18 to 35 in good health and CMV-seropositive. CDR3s include the opening cysteine and the closing phenylalanine or tryptophan. A D gene is named only where the DNA matches it firmly. Only part of the rows carry a size: once, few, many, or a class if the clone is expanded.

.	TRBV23-1	TRBD1	TRBJ1-3	TGCGCCAGCCTCCCAAAAGCGGACAGGGTTGGAAACACCATATATTTT	CASLPKADRVGNTIYF
.	TRBV6-5	.	TRBJ1-2	TGTGCCAGCACTGTCAGTAATAACTATGGCTACACCTTC	CASTVSNNYGYTF
.	TRBV30	.	TRBJ1-1	TGTGCCTGGAGTGTTTCAGGAGGGCCCGACGAAGCTTTCTTT	CAWSVSGGPDEAFF
few	TRBV13	.	TRBJ2-5	TGTGCCAGCAGCTTAGAGGGGGAGACCCAGTACTTC	CASSLEGETQYF
.	TRBV29-1	TRBD1	TRBJ2-3	TGCAGCGTTGACCTCCCCGGGACAGGGGTAACAGATACGCAGTATTTT	CSVDLPGTGVTDTQYF
.	TRBV19	.	TRBJ2-1	TGTGCCAGTAGTATAGATCAGGGGGGCCCCTACAATGAGCAGTTCTTC	CASSIDQGGPYNEQFF
.	TRBV18	.	TRBJ2-5	TGTGCCAGCTCACGGGACTACCAAGAGACCCAGTACTTC	CASSRDYQETQYF
.	TRBV7-8	.	TRBJ1-5	TGTGCCAGCAGCTTAGTTACATGGGACAAACACAATCAGCCCCAGCATTTT	CASSLVTWDKHNQPQHF
few	TRBV4-2	TRBD2	TRBJ2-1	TGTGCCAGCAGCCAGCACCCCCTCAGCGGGGGGGTCTTCAATGAGCAGTTCTTC	CASSQHPLSGGVFNEQFF
.	TRBV6-5	TRBD2	TRBJ2-1	TGTGCCAGCAGTTTACTAGCGGGGGAAGAGCAGTTCTTC	CASSLLAGEEQFF
few	TRBV6-5	.	TRBJ1-1	TGTGCCAGCAGTCGGCCAGGGCTGAACACTGAAGCTTTCTTT	CASSRPGLNTEAFF
.	TRBV9	.	TRBJ1-2	TGTGCCAGCAGCCAGGGCATGACCTTCTATGGCTACACCTTC	CASSQGMTFYGYTF
.	TRBV4-3	TRBD1	TRBJ2-7	TGCGCCAGCAGCCAGAGGACAGGGGCTCTTGACGAGCAGTACTTC	CASSQRTGALDEQYF
.	TRBV7-9	.	TRBJ1-2	TGTGCCAGCAGCCCTGGGGCCATTAACTATGGCTACACCTTC	CASSPGAINYGYTF
.	TRBV5-1	.	TRBJ1-5	TGCGCCAGCAGCTTGGCTCCAGGGGTCAATCAGCCCCAGCATTTT	CASSLAPGVNQPQHF
.	TRBV5-6	TRBD1	TRBJ2-7	TGTGCCAGCAGCTTGGGACAGGGGGCGTCCTACGAGCAGTACTTC	CASSLGQGASYEQYF
.	TRBV5-1	TRBD1	TRBJ2-7	TGCGCCAGCAGCGCGGGACAGGGGGCAAAATACGAGCAGTACTTC	CASSAGQGAKYEQYF
.	TRBV30	TRBD2	TRBJ2-4	TGTGCCTGGAGTGCTAGTGGTCGGGGGGAACTAGCCAAAAACATTCAGTACTTC	CAWSASGRGELAKNIQYF
.	TRBV30	.	TRBJ2-3	TGTGCCGGCAACAGGATGAGCACAGATACGCAGTATTTT	CAGNRMSTDTQYF
.	TRBV7-9	TRBD2	TRBJ2-3	TGTGCCAGCAGCAGGTATAGCTCGGAGCGGGGGGCAGATACGCAGTATTTT	CASSRYSSERGADTQYF
once	TRBV4-3	TRBD1	TRBJ2-7	TGCGCCAGCAGCCAGGGACAGGGGGTCTCCTACGAGCAGTACTTC	CASSQGQGVSYEQYF
.	TRBV9	.	TRBJ2-5	TGTGCCAGCAGCGTAGCTTTAGAGACCCAGTACTTC	CASSVALETQYF
.	TRBV7-6	TRBD1	TRBJ2-3	TGTGCCAGCAGCTTAGTCCAGCCGGGACAGGGGGTACCAGATACGCAGTATTTT	CASSLVQPGQGVPDTQYF
.	TRBV4-3	TRBD1	TRBJ2-4	TGCGCCAGCAGCCAAGATCCAGGGACAGAAAACAGTCAGTACTTC	CASSQDPGTENSQYF
.	TRBV7-3	.	TRBJ2-2	TGTGCCAGCAGCTTAACCCCGGGGTCCGGGGAGCTGTTTTTT	CASSLTPGSGELFF
.	TRBV2	.	TRBJ2-3	TGTGCCAGCAGTCCTCCCTTCACAGATACGCAGTATTTT	CASSPPFTDTQYF
.	TRBV2	.	TRBJ1-2	TGTGCCAGCAGTGAAGAAGGGGAAATTAACTATGGCTACACCTTC	CASSEEGEINYGYTF
.	TRBV30	.	TRBJ1-2	TGTGCCTGGATCAAGCGTGGAGCTAACTATGGCTACACCTTC	CAWIKRGANYGYTF
.	TRBV13	.	TRBJ2-5	TGTGCCAGCAGCTTGGGCAGGAGGCGAGAGACCCAGTACTTC	CASSLGRRRETQYF
.	TRBV29-1	.	TRBJ2-3	TGCAGCGTTGAAAAGGCTAGCGCAGATACGCAGTATTTT	CSVEKASADTQYF
once	TRBV27	TRBD1	TRBJ1-5	TGTGCCAGCAGATCCGGGACAGAGCCCAATCAGCCCCAGCATTTT	CASRSGTEPNQPQHF
.	TRBV10-3	.	TRBJ1-1	TGTGCCATCAGTGAGGAGACAGCGAACACTGAAGCTTTCTTT	CAISEETANTEAFF
.	TRBV6-1	TRBD2	TRBJ2-1	TGTGCCAGCAGTGAAGAGGCGGCGGGGGGCCACAATGAGCAGTTCTTC	CASSEEAAGGHNEQFF
.	TRBV28	TRBD1	TRBJ2-5	TGTGCCAGCAGCTCGGGACAGGGGGCAGGGGAGACCCAGTACTTC	CASSSGQGAGETQYF
.	TRBV25-1	.	TRBJ2-7	TGTGCCAGCGGAAGGACCTTAACGGGGGAGCAGTACTTC	CASGRTLTGEQYF
.	TRBV6-5	.	TRBJ1-1	TGTGCCAGCAGTTACACAACCGACTCGAGCACTGAAGCTTTCTTT	CASSYTTDSSTEAFF
.	TRBV2	TRBD1	TRBJ2-7	TGTGCCAGCAGGGACAGGGTCTACGAGCAGTACTTC	CASRDRVYEQYF
.	TRBV11-2	.	TRBJ1-1	TGTGCCAGCAGCTTAGGGCTGGGGGCGAACACTGAAGCTTTCTTT	CASSLGLGANTEAFF
.	TRBV7-8	TRBD2	TRBJ2-5	TGTGCCAGCAGCCAAACCGGGACTACCGGAGAGACCCAGTACTTC	CASSQTGTTGETQYF
.	TRBV5-1	.	TRBJ1-3	TGCGCCAGCAGCCCCGGGGTGCCGGGAAACACCATATATTTT	CASSPGVPGNTIYF
few	TRBV6-6	.	TRBJ1-1	TGTGCCAGCAGTTACGGGCAGACGAACACTGAAGCTTTCTTT	CASSYGQTNTEAFF
.	TRBV4-1	.	TRBJ2-3	TGCGCCAGCAGCCAAGATCAAGGGGTTGCGACTAGCACAGATACGCAGTATTTT	CASSQDQGVATSTDTQYF
.	TRBV27	.	TRBJ1-1	TGTGCCAGCAGTCGGCAGGGGAACACTGAAGCTTTCTTT	CASSRQGNTEAFF
.	TRBV5-6	.	TRBJ1-1	TGTGCCAGCAGCCCCGACCGGGGGGGGAGAAACACTGAAGCTTTCTTT	CASSPDRGGRNTEAFF
.	TRBV5-1	.	TRBJ1-1	TGCGCCAGCAGCTTGCAGGAAAGGAACACTGAAGCTTTCTTT	CASSLQERNTEAFF